The following is a T cell receptor (beta chain) sequence with its context. Antigen unknown. Other DNA sequences of this sample code for an identical CDR3. This sample is drawn from a study of shared clonotypes between healthy human individuals. The ends were cut back, 0 bases at V and 0 bases at J, with 7 bases in the middle. Per the germline V gene, CDR1 is SGHRS and CDR2 is YFSETQ. This CDR3 comprises 15 residues. The study, taken as a whole, reports: Estimated clonotype richness was generally higher in naive than memory subsets. Compared with clonotypes that all four donors shared, non-shared clonotypes had lower generation probabilities. When naive CD4 clonotypes were compared across four donors, about 5% were shared.

The assay ran at deep level. Sequenced by immunoSEQ multiplex PCR; TCRdb stores in-frame clones only, minus some. The repertoire consists of about 2.4 million clones, with approximately 93% occurring once and the leading ten covering 0.36%. The chain carries TRBV5-1 and TRBJ2-1; no clear D gene. The origin of this receptor is a man between 18 and 29 years old in good health. Some clones in this sample may be carry-over from other donors' samples. The specimen sequenced was naive CD4+ T cells from PBMCs. Subset meaning: CD45RA+ positively selected. CDR3 sequence reads: CASSLDSSSYNEQFF. The CDR3 nucleotides read TGCGCCAGCAGCTTGGATTCTAGCTCCTACAATGAGCAGTTCTTC. Based on the CDR3 plus reference TRBV5-1 and TRBJ2-1, the full variable domain is KAGVTQTPRYLIKTRGQQVTLSCSPISGHRSVSWYQQTPGQGLQFLFEYFSETQRNKGNFPGRFSGRQFSNSRSEMNVSTLELGDSALYLCASSLDSSSYNEQFFGPGTRLTVL.